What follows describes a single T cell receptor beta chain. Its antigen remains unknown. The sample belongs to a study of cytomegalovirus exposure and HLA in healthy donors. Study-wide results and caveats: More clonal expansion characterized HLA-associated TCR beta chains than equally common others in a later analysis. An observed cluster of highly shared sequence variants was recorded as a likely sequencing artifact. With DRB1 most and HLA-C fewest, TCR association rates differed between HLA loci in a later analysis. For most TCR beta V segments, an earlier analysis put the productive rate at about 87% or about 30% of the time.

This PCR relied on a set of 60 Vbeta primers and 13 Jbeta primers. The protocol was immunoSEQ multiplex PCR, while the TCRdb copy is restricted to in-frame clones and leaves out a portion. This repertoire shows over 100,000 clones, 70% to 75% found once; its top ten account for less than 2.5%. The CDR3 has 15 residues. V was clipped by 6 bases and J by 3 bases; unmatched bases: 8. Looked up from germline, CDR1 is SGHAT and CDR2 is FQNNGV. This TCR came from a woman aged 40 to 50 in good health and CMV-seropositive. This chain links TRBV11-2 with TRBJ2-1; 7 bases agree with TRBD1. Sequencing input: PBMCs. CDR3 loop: CASRLGQVNYNEQFF. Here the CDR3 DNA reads TGTGCCAGCAGACTTGGACAGGTAAACTACAATGAGCAGTTCTTC.